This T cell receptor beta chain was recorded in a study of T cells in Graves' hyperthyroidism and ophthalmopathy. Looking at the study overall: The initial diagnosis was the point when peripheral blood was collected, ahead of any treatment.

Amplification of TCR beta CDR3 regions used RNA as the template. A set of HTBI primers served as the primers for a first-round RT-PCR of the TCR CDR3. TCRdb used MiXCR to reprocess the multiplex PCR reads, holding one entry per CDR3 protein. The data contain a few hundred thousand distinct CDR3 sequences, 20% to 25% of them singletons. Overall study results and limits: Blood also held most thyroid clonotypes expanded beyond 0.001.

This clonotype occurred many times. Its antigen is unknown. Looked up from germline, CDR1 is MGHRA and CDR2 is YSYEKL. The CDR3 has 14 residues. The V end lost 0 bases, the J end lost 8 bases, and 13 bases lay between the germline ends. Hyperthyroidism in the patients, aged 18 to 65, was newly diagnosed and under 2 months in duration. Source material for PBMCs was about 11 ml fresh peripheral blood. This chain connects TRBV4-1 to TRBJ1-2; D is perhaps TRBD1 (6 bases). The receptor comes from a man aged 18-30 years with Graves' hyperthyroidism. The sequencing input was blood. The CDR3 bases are TGCGCCAGCAGCCAAGAGCCAGGGGCAGGAGGCTACACCTTC. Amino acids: CASSQEPGAGGYTF.